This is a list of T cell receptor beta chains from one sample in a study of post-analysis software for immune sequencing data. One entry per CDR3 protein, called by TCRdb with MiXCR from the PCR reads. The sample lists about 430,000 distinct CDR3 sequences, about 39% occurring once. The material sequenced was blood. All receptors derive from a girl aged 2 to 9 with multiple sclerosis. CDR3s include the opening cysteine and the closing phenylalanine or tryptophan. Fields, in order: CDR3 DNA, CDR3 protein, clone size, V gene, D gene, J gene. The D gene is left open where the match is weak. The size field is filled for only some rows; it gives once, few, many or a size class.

cdr3_nt: TGCAGTGCTAGAGACCGGGACAGGGGGCAGAGGGACTATAATTCACCCCTCCACTTT
cdr3_aa: CSARDRDRGQRDYNSPLHF
clone_size: -
v_call: TRBV20-1
d_call: TRBD1
j_call: TRBJ1-6

cdr3_nt: TGCAGTGCTTCTAGCGGGGAAACCAGGGGCACAGATACGCAGTATTTT
cdr3_aa: CSASSGETRGTDTQYF
clone_size: -
v_call: TRBV20-1
d_call: TRBD2
j_call: TRBJ2-3

cdr3_nt: TGTGCCATCAGTGAGCCGGATTGGTATGGCTACACCTTC
cdr3_aa: CAISEPDWYGYTF
clone_size: few
v_call: TRBV10-3
d_call: -
j_call: TRBJ1-2

cdr3_nt: TGCGCCAGCAGCCAATCGACGGGTTTCTACGAGCAGTACTTC
cdr3_aa: CASSQSTGFYEQYF
clone_size: -
v_call: TRBV5-1
d_call: -
j_call: TRBJ2-7

cdr3_nt: TGCAGCGCCATACGGGCAGGCTATGGCTACACCTTC
cdr3_aa: CSAIRAGYGYTF
clone_size: few
v_call: TRBV29-1
d_call: -
j_call: TRBJ1-2

cdr3_nt: TGCGCCAGCAGCTCGCCCGCTAGCGGGTTCTCCTACGAGCAGTACTTC
cdr3_aa: CASSSPASGFSYEQYF
clone_size: few
v_call: TRBV5-1
d_call: TRBD2
j_call: TRBJ2-7

cdr3_nt: TGTGCCAGCAGACCACTAGTTGGTGAGCAGTTCTTC
cdr3_aa: CASRPLVGEQFF
clone_size: few
v_call: TRBV6-5
d_call: -
j_call: TRBJ2-1

cdr3_nt: TGTGCCAGCAGCTTTACTGACTGGAGAGATACGCAGTATTTT
cdr3_aa: CASSFTDWRDTQYF
clone_size: -
v_call: TRBV7-2
d_call: -
j_call: TRBJ2-3

cdr3_nt: TGTGCCAGCAGCTTAGTAGGCGGGGAGTGGGCCAAAAACATTCAGTACTTC
cdr3_aa: CASSLVGGEWAKNIQYF
clone_size: few
v_call: TRBV7-8
d_call: -
j_call: TRBJ2-4

cdr3_nt: TGTGCCAGCTCACCAACAGGGATTCGGAATGGCTACACCTTC
cdr3_aa: CASSPTGIRNGYTF
clone_size: -
v_call: TRBV18
d_call: -
j_call: TRBJ1-2

cdr3_nt: TGCAGCGTCCGGACAAATAACAATGAGCAGTTCTTC
cdr3_aa: CSVRTNNNEQFF
clone_size: few
v_call: TRBV29-1
d_call: -
j_call: TRBJ2-1

cdr3_nt: TGTGCCAGCAGTTACTTTTATAGGGTGAGGGGGGCGAACACTGAAGCTTTCTTT
cdr3_aa: CASSYFYRVRGANTEAFF
clone_size: -
v_call: TRBV6-5
d_call: -
j_call: TRBJ1-1